One sample yielded the 15 T cell receptor beta chains listed below, sequenced in a study of early stage breast cancer tumors. Repertoires were generated with immunoSEQ multiplex PCR, while TCRdb's copy carries only in-frame clones and drops some. The sample consists of roughly 14,000 clones, about 88% of them appearing once. Sequencing was performed on normal breast tissue next to the tumor. The receptors were sampled from a person between 30 and 45 years old with breast cancer.

This clone came up once. The V and J genes are TRBV6-6 and TRBJ1-5; perhaps TRBD1 as D (6 bases). In germline, CDR1 is MNHNY, CDR2 SVGAGI (reference sequence). The CDR3 length is 16 residues. Trimming pared 0 bases from V and 7 bases from J, leaving 16 bases between. The CDR3: CASSYSNSRGNQPQHF. Here the CDR3 DNA reads TGTGCCAGCAGTTACTCGAACTCCAGGGGTAACCAGCCCCAGCATTTT.

The count of this clone is one. This chain uses TRBV7-9 with TRBJ2-6; 7 bases map to TRBD1. The CDR3 is 17 amino acids. Germline V lookup: CDR1 SEHNR, CDR2 FQNEAQ (reference sequence). The V segment lost 1 base and the J segment 4 bases; nucleotides outside the gene matches: 7. The CDR3 sequence: CASSLDRGLYGANVLTF. DNA of the CDR3: TGTGCCAGCAGCTTAGACAGGGGTCTTTACGGGGCCAACGTCCTGACTTTC.

This clone was picked up a small number of times. This sequence joins TRBV6-5 and TRBJ1-5; 8 nucleotides line up with TRBD1. The CDR3 covers 13 residues. Losses at the gene ends were 4 bases for V and 13 bases for J; bases not matched to a gene: 9. Germline CDR1 is MNHEY and CDR2 is SVGAGI. CDR3 in DNA: TGTGCCAGCAGTTGGACAGGGATAACGCCTCAGCATTTT. This encodes CASSWTGITPQHF.

This clone has just one count. V and J are TRBV27 and TRBJ2-1, with D unclear. The germline gives CDR1 MNHEY, CDR2 SMNVEV (reference sequence). V dropped 4 bases and J dropped 9 bases, with 16 bases sitting between them. This CDR3 spans 14 amino acids. The CDR3: CASSSRRTRLEQFF. Here the CDR3 DNA reads TGTGCCAGCAGTTCCCGTCGAACAAGACTTGAGCAGTTCTTC.

The DNA of the CDR3 is TGTGCCAGCAGCTTGGGGGCTAGCGGGAGGACTGGGGAGCTGTTTTTT. It is translated as CASSLGASGRTGELFF. The chain joins TRBV5-5 to TRBJ2-2, with 11 bases identical to TRBD2. From germline, CDR1 is SGHKS and CDR2 YYEKEE (reference sequence). V shed 0 bases and J 8 bases; nucleotides not matched to a gene: 6. CDR3 size: 16 residues.

This chain connects TRBV10-1 to TRBJ2-1, with 9 bases aligning to TRBD2. From germline, CDR1 is WNHNN and CDR2 SYGVQD (reference sequence). This CDR3 is built from 17 residues. With 0 bases clipped from V and 7 bases from J, the junction kept 10 bases outside the gene matches. The CDR3 coding sequence is TGCGCCAGCAGTGAGTCTGTAGCGGGAGTATCGGGGAATGAGCAGTTCTTC. It translates to CASSESVAGVSGNEQFF.

This chain joins TRBV9 and TRBJ2-1; the match to TRBD2 covers 7 bases. The CDR3 length is 16 residues. CDR1 and CDR2 from the germline V gene are SGDLS and YYNGEE. The J segment lost 5 bases and the V segment lost 0 bases, leaving 8 bases of the junction unmatched. In DNA, the CDR3 is TGTGCCAGCAGCGTAGCCCAGCGGGAAACGGACAATGAGCAGTTCTTC. Its protein is CASSVAQRETDNEQFF. Based on the CDR3 plus reference TRBV9 and TRBJ2-1, the full variable domain is DSGVTQTPKHLITATGQRVTLRCSPRSGDLSVYWYQQSLDQGLQFLIQYYNGEERAKGNILERFSAQQFPDLHSELNLSSLELGDSALYFCASSVAQRETDNEQFFGPGTRLTVL.

This chain links TRBV5-8 with TRBJ1-2; the match to TRBD1 covers 8 bases. This CDR3 region has 15 residues. V gave up 5 bases and J gave up 8 bases; unmatched junction bases: 14. Germline CDR1 reads SGHTS; CDR2 reads YDEGEE. The CDR3: CASSSDQGRGPGYTF. In DNA form, the CDR3 reads TGTGCCAGCAGTTCCGACCAAGGCAGGGGGCCGGGCTACACCTTC.

Here the CDR3 reads CASSLLGRVDTQYF. The CDR3 nucleotides are TGTGCCAGCAGCTTACTCGGGAGGGTGGATACGCAGTATTTT. This chain joins TRBV7-9 and TRBJ2-3, with 8 bases identical to TRBD2. The CDR3 extends over 14 amino acids. V lost 2 bases and J lost 6; bases outside the gene matches: 4. CDR1 and CDR2 (germline): SEHNR, FQNEAQ (reference sequence). Full variable domain (missing parts from reference TRBV7-9 and TRBJ2-3): DTGVSQNPRHKITKRGQNVTFRCDPISEHNRLYWYRQTLGQGPEFLTYFQNEAQLEKSRLLSDRFSAERPKGSFSTLEIQRTEQGDSAMYLCASSLLGRVDTQYFGPGTRLTVL.

V is TRBV2 and J is TRBJ2-7; D gene uncertain. The CDR3 loop spans 13 amino acids. CDR1 and CDR2 from the germline V gene are SNHLY and FYNNEI. V was shortened by 8 bases and J by 0 bases, with 11 bases between the two germline ends. The chain's CDR3 is CASVPSSSYEQYF. The DNA for the CDR3 is TGTGCCAGCGTCCCGTCTAGCTCCTACGAGCAGTACTTC.

The rearrangement joins TRBV19 to TRBJ1-6; no clear D gene. The CDR3 is 13 residues long. V gave up 3 bases and J gave up 15 bases, with 15 bases separating them. CDR1 and CDR2 (germline): LNHDA, SQIVND (reference sequence). The CDR3 bases are TGTGCCAGTAGTATTGGGTCCAACCCGCACCTCCACTTT. It encodes CASSIGSNPHLHF. Complete variable domain (other parts from reference TRBV19 and TRBJ1-6): DGGITQSPKYLFRKEGQNVTLSCEQNLNHDAMYWYRQDPGQGLRLIYYSQIVNDFQKGDIAEGYSVSREKKESFPLTVTSAQKNPTAFYLCASSIGSNPHLHFGNGTRLTVT.

This chain uses TRBV30 with TRBJ2-7, with 9 positions matching TRBD1. Germline CDR1 reads GTSNPN; CDR2 reads SVGIG (reference sequence). There are 14 residues in the CDR3. With V trimmed by 4 bases and J by 4 bases, 8 bases remained unmatched. This CDR3 reads CAWTRTGEMYEQYF. For the CDR3, the DNA is TGTGCCTGGACCCGGACAGGGGAAATGTACGAGCAGTACTTC.

The chain's CDR3 is CASSKDGGRAHNEQFF. The CDR3 region has the DNA TGTGCCAGCAGCAAAGACGGCGGGAGGGCCCACAATGAGCAGTTCTTC. The V gene is TRBV21-1, the J gene TRBJ2-1; the tabulated D call, TRBD2, remains unverified against the DNA. TRBV21-1 is shown as a pseudogene. The CDR3 runs to 16 residues.

The chain combines TRBV19 with TRBJ2-3, with 11 bases that match TRBD2. The junction had 6 bases not matched to a gene; V was cut back by 3 bases and J by 4 bases. Germline CDR1 LNHDA, CDR2 SQIVND (reference sequence). This CDR3 comprises 16 residues. DNA for the CDR3: TGTGCCAGTAGTATTCTGACTAGCGGGACCTCAGATACGCAGTATTTT. It translates to CASSILTSGTSDTQYF.

This clone was counted between two and nine times. The chain carries TRBV2 and TRBJ2-7; 8 bases line up with TRBD1. The CDR3 has 15 amino acids. Germline V gives CDR1 SNHLY, CDR2 FYNNEI. V shed 3 bases, J shed 2 bases, and the junction held 6 bases outside the gene matches. Here the CDR3 reads CASSDGPGGTYEQYF. CDR3 nucleotide sequence: TGTGCCAGCAGTGACGGTCCAGGGGGCACCTACGAGCAGTACTTC.